This T cell receptor (beta chain) was captured by sequencing in a study of cytomegalovirus exposure and HLA in healthy donors. A remark on this clone: Its cognate antigen is unknown.

Germline CDR1 is ENHRY and CDR2 is SYGVKD. CDR3 length: 14 residues. The ends were cut back, 11 bases at V and 1 base at J, with 17 bases in the middle. Study-wide results and caveats: Most TCR sequences were rare, but some public TCRs occurred in many donors. Other equally common chains were less clonally expanded than HLA-associated TCR beta chains, a later analysis showed.

PCR employed 60 Vbeta and 13 Jbeta primers. TCRdb's copy holds only in-frame clones and misses some; the assay was immunoSEQ multiplex PCR. This specimen shows 100,000 or so clones; the ten leading clones hold 3% to 4%. The chain employs TRBV10-3 and TRBJ1-1; tentative D call: TRBD1 (5 bases). The sequence derives from a woman aged 30 to 39 in good health and CMV-seronegative. Sequenced sample: PBMCs. The CDR3 DNA is TGTGCCTATCGCCGCGGCAGGGAGAACACTGAAGCTTTCTTT. Amino acids: CAYRRGRENTEAFF.